Listed here is a single T cell receptor beta chain. Its specificity is unknown. V lost 1 base and J 0 bases, leaving 7 bases between the germline ends. Germline-derived CDR1 and CDR2 are SGHRS and YFSETQ. This CDR3 is built from 15 residues. The data derive from a study of T cells after yellow fever vaccination. Whole-study results and caveats: The booster saw the reappearance of most primary-vaccination clones (96% CD4, almost 90% CD8). Bulk-population clonotypes that are abundant could appear as contaminants in FACS-sorted repertoires.

A 5'RACE template-switching step, the method used to make TCR cDNA, added a universal primer site and UMIs. TCRdb analysed the 5' RACE reads with MiXCR anew, one entry per CDR3 protein. The table records approximately 120,000 distinct CDR3 sequences, roughly 15% of them present only once. The clonotype was recovered from a man aged 18 to 29 who received the YFV17D yellow fever vaccine. This chain links TRBV5-1 with TRBJ1-4, with unresolved D. This specimen was CD8+ T cells sorted from PBMCs, taken 5 days after the yellow fever booster vaccination. The CDR3 region is CASSLTDSTNEKLFF. The DNA of the CDR3 is TGCGCCAGCAGCTTGACGGATTCAACTAATGAAAAACTGTTTTTT.